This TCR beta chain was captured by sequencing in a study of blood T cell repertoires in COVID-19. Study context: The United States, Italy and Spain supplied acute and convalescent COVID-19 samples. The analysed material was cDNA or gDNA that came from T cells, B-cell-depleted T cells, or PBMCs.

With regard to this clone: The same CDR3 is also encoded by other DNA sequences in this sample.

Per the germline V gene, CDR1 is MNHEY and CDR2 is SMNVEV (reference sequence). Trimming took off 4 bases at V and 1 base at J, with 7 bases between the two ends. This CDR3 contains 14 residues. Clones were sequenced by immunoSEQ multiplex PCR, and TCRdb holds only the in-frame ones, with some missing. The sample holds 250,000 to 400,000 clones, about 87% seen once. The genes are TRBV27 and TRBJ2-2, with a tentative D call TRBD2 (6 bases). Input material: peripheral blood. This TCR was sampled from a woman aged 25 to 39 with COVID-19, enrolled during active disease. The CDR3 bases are TGTGCCAGCAGTTCGGGACTGAACACCGGGGAGCTGTTTTTT. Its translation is CASSSGLNTGELFF.